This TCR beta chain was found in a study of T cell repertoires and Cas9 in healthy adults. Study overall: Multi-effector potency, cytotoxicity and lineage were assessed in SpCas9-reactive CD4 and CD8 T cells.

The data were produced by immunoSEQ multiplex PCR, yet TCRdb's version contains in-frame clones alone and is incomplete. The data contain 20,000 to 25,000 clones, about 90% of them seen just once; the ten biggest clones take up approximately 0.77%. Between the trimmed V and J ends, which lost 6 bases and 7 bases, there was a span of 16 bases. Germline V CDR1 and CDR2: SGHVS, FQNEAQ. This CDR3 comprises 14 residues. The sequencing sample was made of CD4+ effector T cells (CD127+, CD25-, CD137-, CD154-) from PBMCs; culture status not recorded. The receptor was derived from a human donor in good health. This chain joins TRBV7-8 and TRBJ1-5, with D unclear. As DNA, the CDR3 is TGTGCCAGCAGTTTTTCCTCCAGTCCGCAGCCCCAGCATTTT. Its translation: CASSFSSSPQPQHF.